This T cell receptor (beta chain) was observed in a study of T cells after yellow fever vaccination. CDR3 length equals 13 residues. CDR1 LGHNA and CDR2 YSLEER come from the germline V gene. V lost 0 bases, J lost 6 bases, and 5 bases lay in between. As TCR cDNA was made by 5'RACE template switching, a universal primer site and UMIs were added. MiXCR, applied by TCRdb to the 5' RACE reads, yields one record per CDR3 protein. The table shows hundreds of thousands of distinct CDR3 sequences, with 9% to 15% occurring only once. The sample holds a few counts of this clonotype. As yet, its antigen is unknown. The study, taken as a whole, reports: Post-booster samples contained most primary-vaccination clones (more than 95% CD4, around 88% CD8). Overall, a small share of clonotypes was seen in both CD4 and CD8 compartments.

This clonotype originated in a man younger than 40 who received the YFV17D yellow fever vaccine. The sample was PBMCs, taken on the day of the yellow fever booster vaccination. V usage is TRBV4-3 and J usage is TRBJ2-2; D gene uncertain. CDR3 amino acids: CASSQDSPGELFF. In DNA, the CDR3 is TGCGCCAGCAGCCAAGATTCCCCCGGGGAGCTGTTTTTT.